These 27 T cell receptor beta chains were all obtained from the same sample, sequenced in a study of shared clonotypes between healthy human individuals (dated by TCRdb to about 2020). The library was produced with the immunoSEQ multiplex PCR assay. TCRdb carries this immuneACCESS record with in-frame sequences only. Its versions omit some clonotypes, under half of them owing to an unresolved V gene in the studies checked, with the rest unexplained. The sample data list a few million clones, and approximately 93% of these were observed just once. The top ten constitute 0.35% to 0.45% of the sample. Sequencing was performed on naive CD4+ T cells from PBMCs. The sample's cell subset or site label, in plain terms: CD45RA+ positively selected. The receptors were sampled from a man younger than 30 in good health. Some clones in this sample may be carry-over from other donors' samples.

CDR3 protein: CASNPHAGAVSGELFF. The CDR3 DNA follows: TGTGCCAGCAACCCCCACGCGGGAGCCGTCTCCGGGGAGCTGTTTTTT. The J gene is TRBJ2-2, the V gene TRBV9; TRBD2 agrees at 7 bases. The CDR3 runs to 16 residues. V trimming: 6 bases; J trimming: 6 bases; junction bases outside the gene matches: 14. Germline V gives CDR1 SGDLS, CDR2 YYNGEE.

The genes are TRBV7-6 and TRBJ2-1; tentatively, D is TRBD1 or TRBD2 (8 bases each). With 0 bases removed from V and 0 bases from J, the gap between germline ends came to 15 bases. The CDR3 totals 18 residues. CDR1 and CDR2 from the germline V gene are SGHVS and FNYEAQ. CDR3 in amino acids: CASSLASGTGHSYNEQFF. Written as DNA, the CDR3 is TGTGCCAGCAGCTTAGCTAGCGGGACAGGACACTCCTACAATGAGCAGTTCTTC.

The rearrangement uses TRBV29-1 and TRBJ1-4; weak D call: TRBD1 (6 bases). V was cut by 5 bases and J by 0 bases, with 10 bases left in between. Germline CDR1 and CDR2: SQVTM and ANQGSEA. This CDR3 has 14 amino acids. The DNA of the CDR3 is TGCAGCGTTTACAGGGCCGCAACTAATGAAAAACTGTTTTTT. Its protein is CSVYRAATNEKLFF.

The chain is built from TRBV6-1 and TRBJ2-3; D unclear. V dropped 4 bases and J dropped 4 bases, with 12 bases sitting between them. From germline, CDR1 is MNHNS and CDR2 SASEGT. The CDR3 loop spans 14 amino acids. CDR3 protein: CASSVRGVADTQYF. CDR3 DNA sequence: TGTGCCAGCAGTGTAAGAGGTGTCGCAGATACGCAGTATTTT.

The V call is TRBV6-1, the J call TRBJ2-5; D is ambiguous. V was clipped by 2 bases and J by 5 bases, with 3 bases between them. The CDR3 sequence is 11 residues long. Per the germline V gene, CDR1 is MNHNS and CDR2 is SASEGT. The CDR3, as DNA: TGTGCCAGCAGTGAATGGGAGACCCAGTACTTC. Protein sequence: CASSEWETQYF.

To note about this clone: At the DNA level, this CDR3 is encoded by other sequences in the same sample as well. The chain couples TRBV9 to TRBJ2-1; maybe TRBD2 (6 bases). This CDR3 is 15 amino acids long. With 0 bases removed from V and 1 base from J, the gap between germline ends came to 8 bases. Germline V gives CDR1 SGDLS, CDR2 YYNGEE. The CDR3: CASSVGGISYNEQFF. Here the CDR3 DNA reads TGTGCCAGCAGCGTAGGCGGGATATCCTACAATGAGCAGTTCTTC.

The V and J genes are TRBV28 and TRBJ2-3; weak D call: TRBD1 (5 bases). Trimming pared 8 bases from V and 1 base from J, leaving 13 bases between. CDR3 length: 14 residues. Germline V CDR1 and CDR2: MDHEN, SYDVKM. The CDR3 nucleotides read TGTGCCAGCGGGGCCGGACGACGCACAGATACGCAGTATTTT. It specifies CASGAGRRTDTQYF.

Comment on this clone: In the same sample, other DNA sequences code for this CDR3. This chain joins TRBV5-1 and TRBJ2-5; no reliable D call. The CDR3 runs to 14 residues. Trimming removed 0 bases at V and 2 bases at J, with 8 bases between. The germline V gene encodes CDR1 SGHRS and CDR2 YFSETQ. The CDR3, as DNA: TGCGCCAGCAGCTTGGTTTCTAGACAAGAGACCCAGTACTTC. This codes for CASSLVSRQETQYF. The whole variable domain, filled in from reference TRBV5-1 and TRBJ2-5, reads KAGVTQTPRYLIKTRGQQVTLSCSPISGHRSVSWYQQTPGQGLQFLFEYFSETQRNKGNFPGRFSGRQFSNSRSEMNVSTLELGDSALYLCASSLVSRQETQYFGPGTRLLVL.

The sample holds one count of this clone. CDR3: CASSDPLLAGGDFGGEQYF. The CDR3, as DNA: TGTGCCAGCAGTGACCCACTCCTAGCGGGAGGAGATTTTGGGGGCGAGCAGTACTTC. The genes are TRBV6-4 and TRBJ2-7, with 11 bases fitting TRBD2. The CDR3 sequence is 19 residues long. V lost 2 bases to trimming and J lost 6 bases; unmatched junction nucleotides: 18. CDR1 and CDR2 from the germline V gene are MRHNA and SNTAGT.

This sequence joins TRBV10-1 and TRBJ2-3, with 9 bases fitting TRBD1. Per the germline V gene, CDR1 is WNHNN and CDR2 is SYGVQD (reference sequence). Trimming cost V 0 bases and J 1 base; bases outside gene matches: 2. The CDR3 is 16 amino acids. CDR3 coding DNA: TGCGCCAGCAGTGAGTCTCGGACAGGGGGCACAGATACGCAGTATTTT. It translates to CASSESRTGGTDTQYF.

The V call is TRBV5-1, the J call TRBJ2-5; D uncertain. Germline V CDR1 and CDR2: SGHRS, YFSETQ. The CDR3 is 14 residues long. V was trimmed by 1 base and J by 1 base, leaving 8 bases between them. The CDR3 loop is CASSLRLGQETQYF. The CDR3 bases are TGCGCCAGCAGCTTGAGACTGGGCCAAGAGACCCAGTACTTC. Supplemented by reference TRBV5-1 and TRBJ2-5, the full variable domain reads KAGVTQTPRYLIKTRGQQVTLSCSPISGHRSVSWYQQTPGQGLQFLFEYFSETQRNKGNFPGRFSGRQFSNSRSEMNVSTLELGDSALYLCASSLRLGQETQYFGPGTRLLVL.

This chain links TRBV6-5 with TRBJ1-1; D is perhaps TRBD1 (6 bases). V was cut by 11 bases and J by 5 bases, with 12 bases left in between. This CDR3 has 11 residues. Germline loops: CDR1 MNHEY, CDR2 SVGAGI. CDR3 sequence reads: CAVQGWTEAFF. CDR3 sequence (DNA): TGTGCCGTACAGGGTTGGACTGAAGCTTTCTTT.

Details on this clone: The sample holds other DNA sequences that translate to the same CDR3. The genes are TRBV2 and TRBJ1-1, with unresolved D. V lost 1 base to trimming and J lost 0 bases, with 3 bases between them. This CDR3 is 13 amino acids long. Germline V lookup: CDR1 SNHLY, CDR2 FYNNEI. The CDR3 DNA sequence: TGTGCCAGCAGTGAAGATATGAACACTGAAGCTTTCTTT. Encoded protein: CASSEDMNTEAFF.

The chain couples TRBV7-9 to TRBJ2-5; D not resolved. Germline assignment: CDR1 SEHNR and CDR2 FQNEAQ (reference sequence). Trimming shortened V by 1 base and J by 11 bases, and 14 bases separated the two germline ends. The CDR3 has 13 amino acids. The CDR3 spells CASSLEYRTEQYF. The CDR3, as DNA: TGTGCCAGCAGCTTAGAATACCGAACGGAGCAGTACTTC.

The chain carries TRBV5-1 and TRBJ2-3, with 12 bases identical to TRBD2. The CDR3 totals 16 residues. V trimming: 4 bases; J trimming: 4 bases; junction bases outside the gene matches: 7. Germline assignment: CDR1 SGHRS and CDR2 YFSETQ. DNA of the CDR3: TGCGCCAGCAGCCGTTCCTCTAGCGGGAGGGCAGATACGCAGTATTTT. Amino acids: CASSRSSSGRADTQYF.

J is TRBJ1-4 and V is TRBV19, with no clear D. The germline V and J ends were trimmed by 0 bases and 4 bases, with 6 bases remaining between them. Germline V gives CDR1 LNHDA, CDR2 SQIVND (reference sequence). CDR3 length: 14 amino acids. CDR3 amino acids: CASSIDVRNEKLFF. For the CDR3, the DNA is TGTGCCAGTAGTATAGATGTTCGTAATGAAAAACTGTTTTTT.

The chain is built from TRBV13 and TRBJ2-2, with a tentative D call TRBD1 (6 bases). CDR3 length: 15 residues. Per germline, CDR1 PRHDT and CDR2 FYEKMQ (reference sequence). V was trimmed by 4 bases and J by 7 bases, leaving 16 bases between them. Here the CDR3 DNA reads TGTGCCAGCAGCTACGGGACACCCTTCGGCGGGGAGCTGTTTTTT. Translating gives CASSYGTPFGGELFF.

The chain recombines TRBV2 with TRBJ2-3; TRBD1 aligns across 8 bases. Looked up from germline, CDR1 is SNHLY and CDR2 is FYNNEI. This CDR3 region has 15 residues. V lost 6 bases, J lost 2 bases, and 7 bases stayed unmatched. The CDR3 protein is CASSRQGANTDTQYF. CDR3 sequence (DNA): TGTGCCAGCAGCCGCCAGGGGGCTAACACAGATACGCAGTATTTT.

The V call is TRBV27, the J call TRBJ2-1; tentative D call: TRBD1 (5 bases). The CDR3 has 14 amino acids. V lost 4 bases and J lost 4, with 11 bases in between. Germline CDR1 reads MNHEY; CDR2 reads SMNVEV (reference sequence). The CDR3 here is CASSSPTGYNEQFF. The CDR3 DNA is TGTGCCAGCAGTTCCCCTACAGGTTACAATGAGCAGTTCTTC.

The chain carries TRBV13 and TRBJ2-2, with 9 bases identical to TRBD1. CDR1 is PRHDT and CDR2 is FYEKMQ in the germline V gene (reference sequence). CDR3 length equals 18 residues. Trimming removed 2 bases from V and 2 bases from J; junction bases left unmatched: 9. CDR3 nucleotide sequence: TGTGCCAGCAGCTTACGCTACAGGGGGCGAAGAAACACCGGGGAGCTGTTTTTT. It is translated as CASSLRYRGRRNTGELFF.

The chain couples TRBV10-2 to TRBJ2-2, with 13 positions matching TRBD2. Germline V gene sequence: CDR1 WSHSY, CDR2 SAAADI. This CDR3 has 15 residues. V lost 5 bases to trimming and J lost 6 bases; unmatched junction nucleotides: 3. This CDR3 is CASSPGLAGAGELFF. The DNA of the CDR3 is TGCGCCAGCAGTCCAGGACTAGCGGGAGCCGGGGAGCTGTTTTTT.

The chain joins TRBV5-1 to TRBJ1-4; possibly TRBD1 for D (5 bases). Germline V gives CDR1 SGHRS, CDR2 YFSETQ. CDR3 length equals 17 residues. V lost 4 bases, J lost 7 bases, and 23 bases lay in between. The CDR3 loop is CASSHQKRGGDGEKLFF. CDR3 nucleotide sequence: TGCGCCAGCAGCCATCAAAAGAGAGGAGGGGATGGTGAAAAACTGTTTTTT. The full variable domain, rest sourced from reference TRBV5-1 and TRBJ1-4, is KAGVTQTPRYLIKTRGQQVTLSCSPISGHRSVSWYQQTPGQGLQFLFEYFSETQRNKGNFPGRFSGRQFSNSRSEMNVSTLELGDSALYLCASSHQKRGGDGEKLFFGSGTQLSVL.

This chain connects TRBV7-2 to TRBJ1-1; 7 bases match TRBD1. With 5 bases clipped from V and 5 bases from J, the junction kept 11 bases outside the gene matches. The V gene's germline CDR1 is SGHTA and CDR2 FQGNSA. CDR3 length equals 15 residues. In DNA form, the CDR3 reads TGTGCCAGCAGCGGCGACAGGGCACTAGGGACTGAAGCTTTCTTT. This gives the protein CASSGDRALGTEAFF.

This clone was observed once. The chain carries TRBV6-5 and TRBJ2-7; 12 bases map to TRBD1. With V trimmed by 4 bases and J by 3 bases, 7 bases remained unmatched. Germline V gene sequence: CDR1 MNHEY, CDR2 SVGAGI. This CDR3 comprises 16 residues. The CDR3 region is CASSSYGTGGLYEQYF. As DNA, the CDR3 is TGTGCCAGCAGTTCCTACGGGACAGGGGGCCTCTACGAGCAGTACTTC.

A few counts support this clone. The same CDR3 arises from other DNA sequences in this sample as well. The CDR3 bases are TGCAGCGTGGAACGGCTAATGAACACTGAAGCTTTCTTT. Protein: CSVERLMNTEAFF. The chain employs TRBV29-1 and TRBJ1-1; D is unclear. Germline CDR1 is SQVTM and CDR2 is ANQGSEA. The CDR3 has 13 amino acids. Trimming stripped 6 bases from V and 0 bases from J, with 11 bases between.

The chain uses TRBV7-3 and TRBJ2-7; TRBD2 matches 7 bases. This CDR3 region has 14 residues. The V gene end was trimmed by 3 bases and the J gene end by 6 bases; junction bases not matched to a gene: 8. Germline V CDR1 and CDR2: SGHTA, FQGTGA. CDR3 sequence: CASSLYGGESEQYF. The CDR3 DNA follows: TGTGCCAGCAGCTTGTATGGGGGGGAGAGCGAGCAGTACTTC.

This clone was seen once. V usage is TRBV9 and J usage is TRBJ2-2; TRBD1 is a possible D gene (6 bases). V lost 1 base to trimming and J lost 2 bases, with 15 bases between them. CDR1 is SGDLS, CDR2 YYNGEE, per germline. This CDR3 is 17 amino acids long. CDR3 coding DNA: TGTGCCAGCAGCGTATCCCCCCAACAGGGAAACACCGGGGAGCTGTTTTTT. The encoded protein is CASSVSPQQGNTGELFF.